One sample yielded the 13 T cell receptor beta chains listed below, sequenced in a study of T-cell reconstitution after alpha-beta-depleted transplantation in children. Unique molecular identifiers were incorporated into the prepared TCRbeta library. In TCRdb, the PCR reads were re-called with MiXCR into one record per CDR3 protein. The sample lists about 580,000 distinct CDR3 sequences; around 27% were seen once. This specimen consisted of PBMCs, obtained before TCRalphabeta/CD19-depleted stem cell transplant. These receptors were obtained from a boy under two years old with Wiskott-Aldrich syndrome, due to receive a stem cell transplant.

The CDR3 DNA reads TGTGCCAGCAGTTACTCGGAGACCGGGGAGCTGTTTTTT. Protein: CASSYSETGELFF. The rearrangement uses TRBV6-5 and TRBJ2-2; D is unclear. The V end lost 0 bases, the J end lost 5 bases, and 4 bases lay between the germline ends. The CDR3 is made up of 13 amino acids. Germline values: CDR1 MNHEY, CDR2 SVGAGI.

J is TRBJ2-3 and V is TRBV2; 8 nucleotides line up with TRBD2. The CDR3 sequence is 16 residues long. The trim removed 4 bases at V and 0 bases at J, leaving 6 bases unmatched. CDR1 is SNHLY, CDR2 FYNNEI, per germline. CDR3: CASSVAVAGSTDTQYF. The CDR3 nucleotides are TGTGCCAGCAGTGTAGCGGTAGCGGGAAGCACAGATACGCAGTATTTT.

The rearrangement uses TRBV6-5 and TRBJ2-1, with D tentatively TRBD1 or TRBD2 (5 bases each). V lost 0 bases and J 5 bases, leaving 20 bases between the germline ends. Germline V gene lookup returns CDR1 MNHEY and CDR2 SVGAGI. This CDR3 contains 18 residues. CDR3: CASSYSRGFGARHNEQFF. As DNA, the CDR3 is TGTGCCAGCAGTTACTCACGGGGTTTCGGGGCTCGTCACAATGAGCAGTTCTTC.

The chain links TRBV12-3 or TRBV12-4 to TRBJ1-1; TRBD1 might be the D (6 bases). The CDR3 consists of 16 residues. Trimming left V 8 bases short and J 1 base short, with 20 bases between. The CDR3 coding sequence is TGTGCCAGCCGTCCGGGGCGGGGGCGAAGGAACACTGAAGCTTTCTTT. Its protein is CASRPGRGRRNTEAFF.

This clonotype was observed a handful of times. V usage is TRBV9 and J usage is TRBJ2-7, with D possibly being TRBD1 (5 bases). The CDR3 sequence is 16 residues long. Germline CDR1 reads SGDLS; CDR2 reads YYNGEE. The germline V and J ends were trimmed by 0 bases and 1 base, with 14 bases remaining between them. The CDR3 DNA reads as TGTGCCAGCAGCGTAGGACGTACAGGCGCATCCTACGAGCAGTACTTC. This encodes CASSVGRTGASYEQYF.

This clonotype was detected only a few times. CDR3 bases: TGTGCCAGCAGCATTGGACTAGGCACAGATACGCAGTATTTT. Its protein product is CASSIGLGTDTQYF. The chain employs TRBV11-2 and TRBJ2-3; 7 nucleotides align to TRBD2. CDR3 length equals 14 residues. Germline V CDR1 and CDR2: SGHAT, FQNNGV. Losses at the gene ends were 5 bases for V and 1 base for J; bases not matched to a gene: 3.

V usage is TRBV19 and J usage is TRBJ2-1, with 9 bases aligning to TRBD2. V was clipped by 4 bases and J by 9 bases; unmatched bases: 10. This CDR3 comprises 15 residues. Looked up from germline, CDR1 is LNHDA and CDR2 is SQIVND (reference sequence). CDR3 sequence reads: CASSRFSSGDPEQFF. The CDR3, as DNA: TGTGCCAGTAGTAGGTTCTCTAGCGGGGATCCTGAGCAGTTCTTC.

The CDR3 region is CASSAILAGLTDTQYF. CDR3 DNA: TGTGCCAGCAGCGCAATCCTAGCGGGGCTCACAGATACGCAGTATTTT. The chain employs TRBV5-5 and TRBJ2-3; 9 nucleotides align to TRBD2. Per the germline V gene, CDR1 is SGHKS and CDR2 is YYEKEE (reference sequence). The CDR3 spans 16 residues. Germline trimming cut 4 bases from V and 2 bases from J; bases unmatched to any gene: 8.

This chain links TRBV7-8 with TRBJ2-3; D is uncertain. CDR1 SGHVS and CDR2 FQNEAQ come from the germline V gene. This CDR3 has 13 residues. Trimming took off 6 bases at V and 6 bases at J, with 13 bases between the two ends. CDR3 residues: CASRVDSPDTQYF. The CDR3 bases are TGTGCCAGCAGGGTTGACTCCCCCGATACGCAGTATTTT.

This clonotype came up a few times. This sequence joins TRBV28 and TRBJ2-3; 12 nucleotides align to TRBD2. V gave up 9 bases and J gave up 2 bases; unmatched junction bases: 3. Germline-derived CDR1 and CDR2 are MDHEN and SYDVKM. The CDR3 is 14 residues long. The chain's CDR3 is CASLAGGATDTQYF. The CDR3, as DNA: TGTGCCAGTCTAGCGGGAGGGGCCACAGATACGCAGTATTTT.

In its sample, this clonotype was seen a few times. The chain uses TRBV4-1 and TRBJ2-1; 10 nucleotides agree with TRBD2. The V gene end was trimmed by 4 bases and the J gene end by 8 bases; junction bases not matched to a gene: 8. CDR3 size: 15 residues. Germline V gene data show CDR1 as MGHRA and CDR2 as YSYEKL. CDR3 region: CASSPSSGSWDEQFF. Here the CDR3 DNA reads TGCGCCAGCAGCCCATCTAGCGGGAGTTGGGATGAGCAGTTCTTC.

This clonotype has a handful of counts. The chain uses TRBV5-6 and TRBJ1-2; TRBD1 aligns across 11 bases. Germline V CDR1 and CDR2: SGHDT, YYEEEE. Losses at the gene ends were 0 bases for V and 9 bases for J; bases not matched to a gene: 7. There are 15 residues in the CDR3. This chain's CDR3 is CASSLELGTGGRYTF. Here the CDR3 DNA reads TGTGCCAGCAGCTTGGAGCTCGGGACAGGGGGTCGCTACACCTTC.

The table lists this clonotype with a few counts. The rearrangement links TRBV10-3 to TRBJ1-5, with TRBD1 matching over 7 bases. The CDR3 runs 13 residues. The germline CDR1 and CDR2 sequences are ENHRY and SYGVKD. V lost 4 bases to trimming and J lost 6 bases; unmatched junction nucleotides: 3. The CDR3 region has the DNA TGTGCCATCAGTGGACAGGGAGGTCAGCCCCAGCATTTT. It encodes CAISGQGGQPQHF.